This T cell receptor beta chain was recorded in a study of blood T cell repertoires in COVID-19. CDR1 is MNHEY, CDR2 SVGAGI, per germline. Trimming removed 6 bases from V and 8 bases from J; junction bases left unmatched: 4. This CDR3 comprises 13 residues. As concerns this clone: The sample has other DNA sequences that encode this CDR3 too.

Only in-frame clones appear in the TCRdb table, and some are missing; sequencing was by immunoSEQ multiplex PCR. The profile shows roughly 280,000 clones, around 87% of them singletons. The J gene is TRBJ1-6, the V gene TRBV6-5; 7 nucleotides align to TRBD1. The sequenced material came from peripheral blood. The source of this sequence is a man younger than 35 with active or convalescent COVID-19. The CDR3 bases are TGTGCCAGCAGCCGAACAGGGGATTCACCCCTCCACTTT. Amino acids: CASSRTGDSPLHF.